Each of the 9 T cell receptor beta chains below was sequenced from the same sample in a study of post-analysis software for immune sequencing data. Whole-study findings and limits: With TRBV5-6, TRBV5-1 and TRBV20-1 included, 5 or 6 TRBV segments were more frequent in patients than in controls.

These TCRs are of unknown antigen specificity. TCR beta cDNA libraries included unique molecular identifiers. TCRdb reanalysed the PCR reads using MiXCR and keeps one entry per CDR3 protein. The sample has hundreds of thousands of distinct CDR3 sequences, about 57% seen once. The sequenced sample was blood. The receptors were sampled from a girl between 5 and 17 years old with multiple sclerosis.

The chain carries TRBV20-1 and TRBJ2-7; no definite D call. V was pared by 0 bases and J by 0 bases, with 9 bases between. The CDR3 consists of 14 residues. The germline V gene has CDR1 DFQATT and CDR2 SNEGSKA (reference sequence). CDR3 in amino acids: CSARDRPSSYEQYF. For the CDR3, the DNA is TGCAGTGCTAGAGACAGGCCTAGCTCCTACGAGCAGTACTTC.

The chain joins TRBV12-3 or TRBV12-4 to TRBJ2-1; weak D call: TRBD1 (5 bases). This CDR3 contains 14 residues. The V gene lost 1 base and the J gene lost 5 bases, with 9 bases spanning the gap. CDR3 in DNA: TGTGCCAGCAGTTTAGATCGCAGGGACAATGAGCAGTTCTTC. Translating gives CASSLDRRDNEQFF.

This clonotype came up a few times. The V call is TRBV20-1, the J call TRBJ2-5; the D is unclear. The V end lost 4 bases, the J end lost 5 bases, and 8 bases lay between the germline ends. The CDR3 totals 11 residues. CDR1 and CDR2 (germline): DFQATT, SNEGSKA (reference sequence). CDR3 DNA: TGCAGTGCTATTAAGAGGGAGACCCAGTACTTC. Protein product: CSAIKRETQYF.

The rearrangement links TRBV7-2 to TRBJ2-1; 12 bases are shared with TRBD2. V shed 3 bases, J shed 0 bases, and the junction held 6 bases outside the gene matches. CDR1 is SGHTA, CDR2 FQGNSA, per germline. The CDR3 length is 18 residues. The CDR3 bases are TGTGCCAGCAGCTTGTACGGACTAGCGGGAAGCTCCTACAATGAGCAGTTCTTC. Its protein is CASSLYGLAGSSYNEQFF.

V usage is TRBV7-9 and J usage is TRBJ2-7; D is tentatively TRBD1 or TRBD2 (5 bases each). Germline CDR1 SEHNR, CDR2 FQNEAQ (reference sequence). This CDR3 is 18 amino acids long. Trimming stripped 8 bases from V and 0 bases from J, with 26 bases between. CDR3 loop: CASVRLINRDGSSYEQYF. In DNA, the CDR3 is TGTGCCAGCGTACGTCTTATCAACCGGGACGGAAGCTCCTACGAGCAGTACTTC.

The rearrangement uses TRBV6-5 and TRBJ2-4, with TRBD1 matching over 8 bases. TRBJ2-7 explains the end of the DNA better; the J call may be wrong. Germline V lookup: CDR1 MNHEY, CDR2 SVGAGI. This CDR3 has 15 residues. The CDR3 DNA is TGTGCCAGCAGTTACTCCGGACAGGGTAACCACGAGCAGTACTTC. Amino acid sequence: CASSYSGQGNHEQYF.

The chain recombines TRBV5-1 with TRBJ1-2; 11 bases align to TRBD1. Germline V gene lookup returns CDR1 SGHRS and CDR2 YFSETQ. This CDR3 is built from 15 residues. V was pared by 3 bases and J by 6 bases, with 7 bases of the junction left unmatched. DNA for the CDR3: TGCGCCAGCAGCTCCCCCGGGACAGGGGGACATGGCTACACCTTC. It yields the protein CASSSPGTGGHGYTF.

This chain connects TRBV5-1 to TRBJ2-5; 12 bases agree with TRBD1. The CDR3 extends over 15 amino acids. In germline, CDR1 is SGHRS, CDR2 YFSETQ. J lost 5 bases, V lost 4 bases, and 6 bases had no gene match. The CDR3 DNA reads TGCGCCAGCAGCATGGGACAGGGGGCGTGGGAGACCCAGTACTTC. Translation: CASSMGQGAWETQYF.

This clonotype was found a few times. This chain uses TRBV6-5 with TRBJ2-5; unclear D gene. The CDR3 covers 14 residues. Germline V lookup: CDR1 MNHEY, CDR2 SVGAGI. Trimming shortened V by 2 bases and J by 5 bases, and 12 bases separated the two germline ends. DNA of the CDR3: TGTGCCAGCAGTTACGGGCAACTACGGGAGACCCAGTACTTC. Translation: CASSYGQLRETQYF.